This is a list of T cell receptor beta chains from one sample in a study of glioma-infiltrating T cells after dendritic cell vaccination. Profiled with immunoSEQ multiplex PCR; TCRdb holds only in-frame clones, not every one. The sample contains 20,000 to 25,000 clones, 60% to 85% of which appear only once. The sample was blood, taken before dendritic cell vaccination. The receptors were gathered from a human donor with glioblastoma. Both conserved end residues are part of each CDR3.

CDR3 protein: CASSQDPHNGRSDEQFF; CDR3 length: 17; V gene: TRBV4-2; J gene: TRBJ2-1
CDR3 protein: CASSPDGTNQPQHF; CDR3 length: 14; V gene: TRBV18; J gene: TRBJ1-5
CDR3 protein: CSVEAPGTVFDEQFF; CDR3 length: 15; V gene: TRBV29-1; J gene: TRBJ2-1
CDR3 protein: CASSRDNSGANVLTF; CDR3 length: 15; V gene: TRBV5-1; J gene: TRBJ2-6
CDR3 protein: CASSQDYGYTF; CDR3 length: 11; V gene: TRBV6-6; J gene: TRBJ1-2
CDR3 protein: CASSRDTRANEQFF; CDR3 length: 14; V gene: TRBV7-2; J gene: TRBJ2-1
CDR3 protein: CASSDLLGGGELFF; CDR3 length: 14; V gene: TRBV6-4; J gene: TRBJ2-2
CDR3 protein: CASSPSPGMNTEAFF; CDR3 length: 15; V gene: TRBV9; J gene: TRBJ1-1
CDR3 protein: CASSEGPAGGPYEQYF; CDR3 length: 16; V gene: TRBV2; J gene: TRBJ2-7
CDR3 protein: CAVGASEETQYF; CDR3 length: 12; V gene: TRBV29-1; J gene: TRBJ2-5
CDR3 protein: CASSLDSPGNTEAFF; CDR3 length: 15; V gene: TRBV12-1; J gene: TRBJ1-1
CDR3 protein: CASSRQRAGATYEQYF; CDR3 length: 16; V gene: TRBV14; J gene: TRBJ2-7
CDR3 protein: CAWSPTGNTEAFF; CDR3 length: 13; V gene: TRBV30; J gene: TRBJ1-1
CDR3 protein: CASSMGLAGGPPADTQYF; CDR3 length: 18; V gene: TRBV4-2; J gene: TRBJ2-3
CDR3 protein: CASSWTGGTGANVLTF; CDR3 length: 16; V gene: TRBV7-2; J gene: TRBJ2-6
CDR3 protein: CASSRGQPRGTDTQYF; CDR3 length: 16; V gene: TRBV5-5; J gene: TRBJ2-3
CDR3 protein: CASSPPDTTGIPEAFF; CDR3 length: 16; V gene: TRBV9; J gene: TRBJ1-1
CDR3 protein: CASSVSGEGGWGDEQYF; CDR3 length: 17; V gene: TRBV9; J gene: TRBJ2-7
CDR3 protein: CATRPHSYNEQFF; CDR3 length: 13; V gene: TRBV15; J gene: TRBJ2-1
CDR3 protein: CASSGYRPQRPGVNTEAFF; CDR3 length: 19; V gene: TRBV2; J gene: TRBJ1-1
CDR3 protein: CSVAGQYTEAFF; CDR3 length: 12; V gene: TRBV29-1; J gene: TRBJ1-1
CDR3 protein: CASTQGPSYNEQFF; CDR3 length: 14; V gene: TRBV6-5; J gene: TRBJ2-1
CDR3 protein: CASSLAGLAGAGETQYF; CDR3 length: 17; V gene: TRBV7-8; J gene: TRBJ2-5
CDR3 protein: CSVEDPGEHTEAFF; CDR3 length: 14; V gene: TRBV29-1; J gene: TRBJ1-1
CDR3 protein: CASSLTSGKTDTQYF; CDR3 length: 15; V gene: TRBV7-3; J gene: TRBJ2-3
CDR3 protein: CASSRGQGAVDTQYF; CDR3 length: 15; V gene: TRBV5-1; J gene: TRBJ2-3
CDR3 protein: CASSGGQAYGYTF; CDR3 length: 13; V gene: TRBV2; J gene: TRBJ1-2
CDR3 protein: CASSLDPRGHEQYF; CDR3 length: 14; V gene: TRBV5-6; J gene: TRBJ2-7
CDR3 protein: CASSSTPYNEQFF; CDR3 length: 13; V gene: TRBV7-9; J gene: TRBJ2-1
CDR3 protein: CAWSVKDSKAFF; CDR3 length: 12; V gene: TRBV30; J gene: TRBJ1-1
CDR3 protein: CASSLRSSGANVLTF; CDR3 length: 15; V gene: TRBV5-6; J gene: TRBJ2-6
CDR3 protein: CASRPGLAGGWYEQYF; CDR3 length: 16; V gene: TRBV5-5; J gene: TRBJ2-7
CDR3 protein: CASSDGTLSHEQYF; CDR3 length: 14; V gene: TRBV6-1; J gene: TRBJ2-7
CDR3 protein: CASSQQNTGSHEQYF; CDR3 length: 15; V gene: TRBV4-3; J gene: TRBJ2-7
CDR3 protein: CASSQEAAGAHNEQFF; CDR3 length: 16; V gene: TRBV4-2; J gene: TRBJ2-1
CDR3 protein: CASRGTGGSPDTQYF; CDR3 length: 15; V gene: TRBV7-6; J gene: TRBJ2-3
CDR3 protein: CASSFGGQGYGYTF; CDR3 length: 14; V gene: TRBV28; J gene: TRBJ1-2
CDR3 protein: CASSFPSEAFF; CDR3 length: 11; V gene: TRBV28; J gene: TRBJ1-1
CDR3 protein: CASSRGHSYEQYF; CDR3 length: 13; V gene: TRBV5-5; J gene: TRBJ2-7
CDR3 protein: CASGTGYGYTF; CDR3 length: 11; V gene: TRBV6-1; J gene: TRBJ1-2
CDR3 protein: CASSPGTGGSNQPQHF; CDR3 length: 16; V gene: TRBV18; J gene: TRBJ1-5